The rows below give T cell receptor beta chains drawn from one sample of a study of regulatory T cells in long-lasting Graves disease. TCRdb re-analysed the multiplex PCR reads in MiXCR, keeping a single row per CDR3 protein. The sample includes roughly 500,000 distinct CDR3 sequences, around 20% of them seen just once. Source: peripheral blood mononuclear cells (PBMCs), taken when the disease was refractory, from a patient treated with antithyroid drugs. The receptors derive from a female donor with Graves disease. Each CDR3 is given with its conserved first and last residue. The order of the fields is J gene, D gene, V gene, clone size, CDR3 DNA, CDR3 protein. The D gene is left open where the match is weak. Only some rows state a clone size, as once, few, many or a class for expanded clones.

>TRBJ1-3|.|TRBV29-1|.
TGCAGCGTCGAAATAGGAAACACCATATATTTT
CSVEIGNTIYF
>TRBJ1-2|TRBD1|TRBV13|many
TGTGCCAGCAGCCCGGGACAGGGGAGCTACTATGGCTACACCTTC
CASSPGQGSYYGYTF
>TRBJ2-1|TRBD2|TRBV28|few
TGTGCCAGCGCGGGTAGCGGGATGAACAATGAGCAGTTCTTC
CASAGSGMNNEQFF
>TRBJ1-1|.|TRBV29-1|.
TGCAGCGTGGATACAGGTTTGGGCACTGAAGCTTTCTTT
CSVDTGLGTEAFF
>TRBJ1-2|TRBD1|TRBV2|many
TGTGCCAGCAGCGACACAGGGGTGGGGCGCACCTTC
CASSDTGVGRTF
>TRBJ1-1|TRBD1|TRBV12-3/TRBV12-4|many
TGTGCCAGCACCCCGGGACAGACGAACACTGAAGCTTTCTTT
CASTPGQTNTEAFF
>TRBJ1-5|.|TRBV5-5|.
TGTGCCAGCAGCCCCTCTCACCTCTTCAATCAGCCCCAGCATTTT
CASSPSHLFNQPQHF
>TRBJ1-2|TRBD1|TRBV20-1|few
TGCAGTGCGACAAGGACAGGACCCTATGGCTACACCTTC
CSATRTGPYGYTF
>TRBJ2-2|TRBD1|TRBV2|many
TGTGCCAGCAGATTACAGGGGGGTGGCGGGGAGCTGTTTTTT
CASRLQGGGGELFF
>TRBJ2-5|.|TRBV7-8|.
TGTGCCAGCAGCAAGCGACGCGAGACCCAGTACTTC
CASSKRRETQYF
>TRBJ2-7|TRBD2|TRBV6-1|many
TGTGCCAGCAGGGGACTAGCGGGAGTGGTCGAGCAGTACTTC
CASRGLAGVVEQYF
>TRBJ1-1|.|TRBV19|many
TGTGCCAGTAGCCCGGACGGAGAAAACACTGAAGCTTTCTTT
CASSPDGENTEAFF
>TRBJ2-7|TRBD2|TRBV7-6|few
TGTGCCAGCAGTCACGGGACTAGACTGGACGAGCAGTACTTC
CASSHGTRLDEQYF
>TRBJ2-5|.|TRBV11-1|many
TGTGCCAGCAGCGTGGGGACTGGGGAGACCCAGTACTTC
CASSVGTGETQYF
>TRBJ2-5|TRBD1|TRBV5-4|many
TGTGCCAGCAGGGAGGGACAGGGGTTTCAAGAGACCCAGTACTTC
CASREGQGFQETQYF
>TRBJ1-6|.|TRBV24-1|.
TGTGCCACCAGTGACCGTGACTCACCCCTCCACTTT
CATSDRDSPLHF
>TRBJ2-2|.|TRBV6-1|many
TGTGCCAGCAGAATATATAGGAACACCGGGGAGCTGTTTTTT
CASRIYRNTGELFF
>TRBJ1-2|.|TRBV2|many
TGTGCCAGCAGTGACCGAGCGGGGTATGGCTACACCTTC
CASSDRAGYGYTF
>TRBJ2-5|TRBD1|TRBV20-1|many
TGCAGTGCTAGAGCCTTGGGACAGGGGGGAGAGACCCAGTACTTC
CSARALGQGGETQYF
>TRBJ1-5|TRBD1|TRBV19|.
TGTGCCAGTAGAAAGGGACAGGGGGACAATCAGCCCCAGCATTTT
CASRKGQGDNQPQHF
>TRBJ1-1|.|TRBV6-1|few
TGTGCCACTATGAGCAGGGCCCAGTGGTTTACTGAAGCTTTCTTT
CATMSRAQWFTEAFF
>TRBJ2-7|.|TRBV28|many
TGTGCCAGCTCCGGCGTGGAGAAAGACTCCTACGAGCAGTACTTC
CASSGVEKDSYEQYF
>TRBJ1-5|.|TRBV6-2/TRBV6-3|many
TGTGCCAGCAGTGAAACTCCACAGGAGTTTAGTAATGCGCCCCAGCATTTT
CASSETPQEFSNAPQHF
>TRBJ1-2|.|TRBV4-1|once
TGCGCCAGCAGCGTAGTGGCCGGTTCGGGCTATGGCTACACCTTC
CASSVVAGSGYGYTF
>TRBJ2-2|TRBD2|TRBV7-2|few
TGTGCCAGCAGCTCCACTAGCGGGAGAGGTTCCGGGGAGCTGTTTTTT
CASSSTSGRGSGELFF
>TRBJ1-1|.|TRBV5-6|few
TGTGCCAGCAGCTGGAAAGACGGAGCGAACACTGAAGCTTTCTTT
CASSWKDGANTEAFF
>TRBJ2-2|TRBD2|TRBV28|many
TGTGCCAGCAGTTCCCCCTCCGGAGCGGGGGGGACTGGGCCCGGGGAGCTGTTTTTT
CASSSPSGAGGTGPGELFF
>TRBJ1-2|TRBD1|TRBV10-3|many
TGTGCCATCAGTGGGTTTCCCGGGACAGGGCTAGAAGGCTACACCTTC
CAISGFPGTGLEGYTF
>TRBJ1-4|.|TRBV15|.
TGTGCCACCAGCAGGGAAGACAAGTCTAATGAAAAACTGTTTTTT
CATSREDKSNEKLFF
>TRBJ2-7|TRBD2|TRBV20-1|.
TGCAGTGCTAGAGAATCGACTAGCGGGAGCTACGAGCAGTACTTC
CSARESTSGSYEQYF
>TRBJ1-2|.|TRBV7-2|few
TGTGCCAGCCTCCCGGGGGGCTATGGCTACACCTTC
CASLPGGYGYTF